This TCR beta chain was identified during a study of T cell responses to AZD1222 COVID-19 vaccine. Findings and caveats of the study: CD4 TCRs covered the whole spike, strongest at regions 160-218 and 743-854. The breadth and depth of Spike-specific TCRs increased once two AZD1222 doses had been given. The donor cohort was predominantly white British with a female majority, and clonal diversity may have been underestimated. Repertoires were sampled only after the peak T cell response.

This CDR3 has 14 residues. Trimming removed 6 bases from V and 4 bases from J, with 12 bases in between. From germline, CDR1 is KGHDR and CDR2 SFDVKD. Note on this clone: Its antigen is unidentified.

Method: immunoSEQ multiplex PCR; TCRdb's copy keeps in-frame clones and lacks some. This specimen shows 150,000 or so clones; the ten leading clones hold 2% to 2.5%. The source material was peripheral blood. The sequence was collected from an adult in good health. J is TRBJ2-1 and V is TRBV24-1; weak D call: TRBD2 (5 bases). CDR3 protein: CATSPADGYNEQFF. CDR3 bases: TGTGCCACCAGTCCAGCGGACGGTTACAATGAGCAGTTCTTC.